The sequence of this TCR beta chain was determined in a study of cytomegalovirus exposure and HLA in healthy donors listed by TCRdb under 2017. With regard to the full study: According to a later analysis, one platform produced both the approximately 110 validation repertoires and the 730 or so repertoires of the first cohort. The aim of the study was to test whether cataloging public T cell receptors could identify signatures of past pathogen exposure. High-throughput TCR immunosequencing, statistical association of individual TCRs with disease status, and machine learning were combined to predict cytomegalovirus infection status. Besides the first cohort of approximately 670 subjects, a separate validation cohort made up of 120 different subjects was used.

The paper's findings and limits, for the study overall: Most TCR sequences were seen in very few donors, while some public TCRs were found in many individuals. Subsequent analysis determined that TCRs grouped into clusters in the first cohort also showed a tendency toward co-occurrence across the 120 or so validation repertoires, and roughly 94% of cluster scores exceeded 0. In vitro tests confirmed that a few of the cytomegalovirus-associated TCR beta chains recognize cytomegalovirus antigens. In both the original and validation cohorts, the classifier was reported to diagnose cytomegalovirus status with high specificity and sensitivity. A later analysis lacked HLA typing for the validation cohort, so it scored co-occurrence in that cohort across all 110 or so repertoires. The authors suggested that the approach could potentially be generalized to other disease states and immunological phenotypes. In the study, 150 to 200 TCR beta chains were listed as associated with cytomegalovirus.

With respect to this clone: Its antigen is currently not known. No much larger clone exists at a distance of one base, and base qualities are not known.

The library was obtained by the immunoSEQ multiplex PCR assay. In the source study's methods: A statistical classification framework was built for diagnosing cytomegalovirus status from the catalog of TCR beta chain sequences. This immuneACCESS table, as held by TCRdb, lists in-frame sequences with V and J called but not all clones. Of the missing ones, under half trace to an unresolved V gene in checked studies; the others have no known cause. V, J and clone size are taken as reported in that table, and D and trimming were inferred from the DNA itself. In this sample the table shows some 100,000 clones, 88% of which occur a single time. Together, the top ten hold about 2% of the sample. Spanning cysteine to phenylalanine, the CDR3 consists of 14 amino acids. Just CDR3 DNA is preserved here, 42 bases in frame from base 1. Relative to germline, V is 5 bases shorter and J is 0 bases shorter, with 13 bases between their ends. Taken from the germline V gene, the CDR1 and CDR2 loops are SQVTM and ANQGSEA.

The donors belonged to the validation cohort of approximately 130 subjects, which was separate from the approximately 680-subject first cohort. The sample comprised PBMCs. The clonotype comes from a woman aged 18-29 years in good health and CMV-seronegative. The V and J genes are TRBV29-1 and TRBJ2-5; a tentative D call is TRBD1 (5 bases match). The nucleotide sequence is TGCAGCGTTAAGGCCGACAGTTACCAAGAGACCCAGTACTTC. Its amino acids are CSVKADSYQETQYF.